Below are 7 T cell receptor beta chains sequenced from a single sample in a study of control samples from healthy donors and cancer patients. Measured with immunoSEQ multiplex PCR; TCRdb has only the in-frame clones, and not every one. Of 150,000 to 200,000 clones detected, approximately 94% appear once; the ten largest clones hold approximately 1.5%. Material: blood. These receptors originate from a woman younger than 35 in good health.

The V call is TRBV7-2, the J call TRBJ1-3; no clear D gene. The V end lost 6 bases, the J end lost 1 base, and 7 bases lay between the germline ends. The germline gives CDR1 SGHTA, CDR2 FQGNSA. The CDR3 runs 13 residues. CDR3 DNA sequence: TGTGCCAGCAGGGAGGAGTCTGGAAACACCATATATTTT. Its translation: CASREESGNTIYF.

The chain combines TRBV6-2 or TRBV6-3 with TRBJ1-1; D possibly corresponds to TRBD1 (5 bases). The ends were cut back, 2 bases at V and 5 bases at J, with 15 bases in the middle. CDR3 length equals 15 residues. Germline loops: CDR1 MNHEY, CDR2 SVGEGT. The CDR3 bases are TGTGCCAGCAGTTACCCGGGGGATTGGAGGACTGAAGCTTTCTTT. This translates into CASSYPGDWRTEAFF.

The rearrangement uses TRBV24-1 and TRBJ1-3, with D uncertain. The germline gives CDR1 KGHDR, CDR2 SFDVKD. The CDR3 extends over 12 amino acids. V was clipped by 12 bases and J by 1 base, with 9 bases between them. The CDR3 DNA reads as TGTGCCCGGGGAGGTTCTGGAAACACCATATATTTT. Translation gives CARGGSGNTIYF.

This sequence joins TRBV4-2 and TRBJ1-1; 8 positions agree with TRBD1. In germline, CDR1 is LGHNA, CDR2 YNFKEQ. The CDR3 sequence is 15 residues long. Germline trimming cut 3 bases from V and 0 bases from J; bases unmatched to any gene: 3. The chain's CDR3 is CASSQRTGLNTEAFF. Written as DNA, the CDR3 is TGTGCCAGCAGCCAGAGGACAGGGTTGAACACTGAAGCTTTCTTT.

The rearrangement joins TRBV24-1 to TRBJ1-1; weak D call: TRBD1 (6 bases). V lost 5 bases, J lost 8 bases, and 11 bases lay in between. There are 12 residues in the CDR3. Germline V gene lookup returns CDR1 KGHDR and CDR2 SFDVKD. The CDR3 loop reads CATSAGAQEAFF. The CDR3 nucleotides are TGTGCCACCAGTGCAGGGGCACAAGAAGCTTTCTTT.

The V and J genes are TRBV5-4 and TRBJ2-1, with D possibly matching TRBD2 (6 bases). The germline V gene has CDR1 SGHNT and CDR2 YYREEE (reference sequence). The CDR3 runs 13 residues. V lost 3 bases and J 10 bases, leaving 14 bases between the germline ends. The CDR3, as DNA: TGTGCCAGCAGCTCCGTCGCGAGCGGGGAGCAGTTCTTC. Encoded protein: CASSSVASGEQFF. The variable domain in full, with the rest retrieved from reference TRBV5-4 and TRBJ2-1, is ETGVTQSPTHLIKTRGQQVTLRCSSQSGHNTVSWYQQALGQGPQFIFQYYREEENGRGNFPPRFSGLQFPNYSSELNVNALELDDSALYLCASSSVASGEQFFGPGTRLTVL.

This CDR3 reads CASSFLTGWGGEQFF. The CDR3 DNA reads TGTGCCAGCAGCTTTCTTACAGGGTGGGGGGGTGAGCAGTTCTTC. V is TRBV5-4 and J is TRBJ2-1, with D possibly being TRBD2 (7 bases). The CDR3 length is 15 residues. The germline V and J ends were trimmed by 2 bases and 9 bases, with 18 bases remaining between them. Germline V gene lookup returns CDR1 SGHNT and CDR2 YYREEE (reference sequence).